The sequence of this T cell receptor (beta chain) was determined in a study of shared clonotypes between healthy human individuals. TCRdb's copy holds only in-frame clones and misses some; the assay was immunoSEQ multiplex PCR. The table shows 450,000 to 500,000 clones, with 70% to 85% occurring only once. The length of the CDR3 is 15 residues. Germline V gene lookup returns CDR1 KGHSH and CDR2 LQKENI. Trimming took 2 bases from V and 4 from J, leaving 12 bases between them. The source of this sequence is a middle-aged woman in good health. Some clones in this sample may be carry-over from other donors' samples. The chain couples TRBV18 to TRBJ1-3; D not certain. The sample was PBMCs. CDR3 bases: TGTGCCAGCTCACCAGGGGTGGCCCTCGGAAACACCATATATTTT. Translated: CASSPGVALGNTIYF.